The rows below give T cell receptor beta chains drawn from one sample of a study of beta chain features in type 1 diabetes. Assay: immunoSEQ multiplex PCR; the TCRdb copy retains only in-frame clones and omits some. In the table there are around 150,000 clones, over 7.5% of which are singletons. Sequenced material: central memory CD4+ T cells from blood. The source is a man aged 18 to 29 in good health. Both conserved end residues are part of each CDR3. Fields, in order: J gene, V gene, CDR3 protein.

>TRBJ2-7|TRBV5-6
CASSFGRVGYEQYF
>TRBJ2-7|TRBV14
CASSQAHGPREYFAYEQYF
>TRBJ2-1|TRBV28
CASSFGTGDEQFF
>TRBJ1-6|TRBV5-1
CASSHGQVGSPLHF
>TRBJ1-1|TRBV7-3
CASSLGQGRTEAFF
>TRBJ1-1|TRBV14
CASSQFGTGGTEAFF
>TRBJ2-5|TRBV9
CASSATPGQQETQYF
>TRBJ1-3|TRBV28
CASSSGSLIGNTIYF
>TRBJ2-7|TRBV1
CTSSQLTSGDYEQYF
>TRBJ1-2|TRBV5-1
CASSLGQIANYGYTF
>TRBJ1-1|TRBV7-9
CASSLEQGRETEAFF
>TRBJ2-7|TRBV7-2
CASSSGQGAREQYF
>TRBJ2-7|TRBV4-2
CASSQVQGQGGYEQYF
>TRBJ2-5|TRBV15
CATSRERDRVIGTQYF
>TRBJ2-1|TRBV2
CASSIDPASSYNEQFF
>TRBJ2-2|TRBV9
CASSVEELAGGITGELFF
>TRBJ2-7|TRBV13
CASTWGGAGEQYF
>TRBJ1-2|TRBV5-1
CASSTTTGNYGYTF
>TRBJ1-3|TRBV18
CASSQERSGNTIYF
>TRBJ2-7|TRBV28
CASREDRPGQYEQYF